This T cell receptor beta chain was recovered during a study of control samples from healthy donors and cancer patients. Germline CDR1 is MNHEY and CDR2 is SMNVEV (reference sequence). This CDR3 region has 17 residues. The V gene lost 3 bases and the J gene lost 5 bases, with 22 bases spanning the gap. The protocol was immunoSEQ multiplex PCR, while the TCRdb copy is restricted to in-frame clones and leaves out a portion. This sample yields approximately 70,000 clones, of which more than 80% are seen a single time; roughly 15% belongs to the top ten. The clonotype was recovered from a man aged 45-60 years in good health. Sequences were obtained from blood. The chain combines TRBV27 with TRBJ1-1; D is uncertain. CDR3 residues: CASSLLSNPGGRTEAFF. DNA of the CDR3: TGTGCCAGCAGTTTGCTATCCAACCCAGGAGGTAGGACTGAAGCTTTCTTT.